This is a list of T cell receptor beta chains from one sample in a study of shared clonotypes between healthy human individuals. Data came from immunoSEQ multiplex PCR; TCRdb stores just in-frame clones and leaves some out. The sample includes 2 million to 3 million clones, approximately 94% of them seen just once. Input material: naive CD4+ T cells from PBMCs. These receptors were collected from a man younger than 35 in good health. Some clones in this sample may be carry-over from other donors' samples. The CDR3 runs from the conserved cysteine through the conserved F or W. The order of the fields is D gene, V gene, clone size, J gene, CDR3 protein, CDR3 DNA. The D gene is left open where the match is weak. The listing skips clone size in some rows; elsewhere it reads once, few, many or a size class.

D gene: NA; V gene: TRBV28; clone size: NA; J gene: TRBJ2-7; CDR3 protein: CASSLRTGAPYEQYF; CDR3 DNA: TGTGCCAGCAGTTTAAGGACCGGGGCCCCCTACGAGCAGTACTTC
D gene: NA; V gene: TRBV5-1; clone size: NA; J gene: TRBJ2-2; CDR3 protein: CASSRTSEVTGELFF; CDR3 DNA: TGCGCCAGCAGTAGGACATCCGAGGTCACCGGGGAGCTGTTTTTT
D gene: TRBD2; V gene: TRBV18; clone size: once; J gene: TRBJ2-3; CDR3 protein: CASPSGRATDTQYF; CDR3 DNA: TGTGCCAGCCCCAGCGGGAGGGCCACAGATACGCAGTATTTT
D gene: NA; V gene: TRBV19; clone size: NA; J gene: TRBJ2-1; CDR3 protein: CASSGSSFHEQFF; CDR3 DNA: TGTGCCAGTAGTGGGTCTAGCTTCCATGAGCAGTTCTTC
D gene: NA; V gene: TRBV18; clone size: NA; J gene: TRBJ2-3; CDR3 protein: CASSSVVSPMKETQYF; CDR3 DNA: TGTGCCAGCTCGTCCGTAGTATCCCCGATGAAGGAAACGCAGTATTTT
D gene: NA; V gene: TRBV5-4; clone size: NA; J gene: TRBJ1-1; CDR3 protein: CASSLDPGRGNTEAFF; CDR3 DNA: TGTGCCAGCAGCTTAGACCCGGGAAGGGGGAACACTGAAGCTTTCTTT
D gene: TRBD2; V gene: TRBV11-3; clone size: NA; J gene: TRBJ2-1; CDR3 protein: CASSFGTSVLNEQFF; CDR3 DNA: TGTGCCAGCAGCTTCGGGACTAGCGTTTTAAATGAGCAGTTCTTC
D gene: NA; V gene: TRBV5-1; clone size: NA; J gene: TRBJ1-3; CDR3 protein: CASSPALESSGNTIYF; CDR3 DNA: TGCGCCAGCAGCCCTGCATTGGAGAGCTCTGGAAACACCATATATTTT
D gene: NA; V gene: TRBV9; clone size: NA; J gene: TRBJ1-2; CDR3 protein: CASSLAQGLDGYTF; CDR3 DNA: TGTGCCAGCAGCCTGGCCCAGGGATTAGATGGCTACACCTTC
D gene: TRBD2; V gene: TRBV7-3; clone size: NA; J gene: TRBJ2-5; CDR3 protein: CASSLTPGLASQETQYF; CDR3 DNA: TGTGCCAGCAGCTTAACGCCTGGACTAGCGAGCCAAGAGACCCAGTACTTC
D gene: NA; V gene: TRBV28; clone size: NA; J gene: TRBJ2-6; CDR3 protein: CASSVRGSGANVLTF; CDR3 DNA: TGTGCCAGCAGCGTGAGGGGTTCTGGGGCCAACGTCCTGACTTTC
D gene: TRBD1; V gene: TRBV11-1; clone size: NA; J gene: TRBJ2-7; CDR3 protein: CASSLTGATSYEQYF; CDR3 DNA: TGTGCCAGCAGCTTAACAGGGGCTACATCCTACGAGCAGTACTTC
D gene: TRBD1; V gene: TRBV28; clone size: NA; J gene: TRBJ1-1; CDR3 protein: CASSLRRQGRTEAFF; CDR3 DNA: TGTGCCAGCAGCCTACGTAGACAGGGGAGGACTGAAGCTTTCTTT
D gene: NA; V gene: TRBV29-1; clone size: few; J gene: TRBJ1-1; CDR3 protein: CSVRGVLNTEAFF; CDR3 DNA: TGCAGCGTGAGGGGGGTCTTGAACACTGAAGCTTTCTTT
D gene: TRBD2; V gene: TRBV5-4; clone size: once; J gene: TRBJ2-7; CDR3 protein: CASSSPGLAGDFSYEQYF; CDR3 DNA: TGTGCCAGCAGCTCTCCGGGACTAGCGGGAGATTTTTCCTACGAGCAGTACTTC
D gene: NA; V gene: TRBV23-1; clone size: NA; J gene: TRBJ1-4; CDR3 protein: CASSHCDTRRKLFF; CDR3 DNA: TGCGCCAGCAGTCACTGCGACACGCGTCGAAAACTGTTTTTT
D gene: TRBD2; V gene: TRBV29-1; clone size: once; J gene: TRBJ2-7; CDR3 protein: CSVASGTYEQYF; CDR3 DNA: TGCAGCGTCGCTAGCGGAACGTACGAGCAGTACTTC